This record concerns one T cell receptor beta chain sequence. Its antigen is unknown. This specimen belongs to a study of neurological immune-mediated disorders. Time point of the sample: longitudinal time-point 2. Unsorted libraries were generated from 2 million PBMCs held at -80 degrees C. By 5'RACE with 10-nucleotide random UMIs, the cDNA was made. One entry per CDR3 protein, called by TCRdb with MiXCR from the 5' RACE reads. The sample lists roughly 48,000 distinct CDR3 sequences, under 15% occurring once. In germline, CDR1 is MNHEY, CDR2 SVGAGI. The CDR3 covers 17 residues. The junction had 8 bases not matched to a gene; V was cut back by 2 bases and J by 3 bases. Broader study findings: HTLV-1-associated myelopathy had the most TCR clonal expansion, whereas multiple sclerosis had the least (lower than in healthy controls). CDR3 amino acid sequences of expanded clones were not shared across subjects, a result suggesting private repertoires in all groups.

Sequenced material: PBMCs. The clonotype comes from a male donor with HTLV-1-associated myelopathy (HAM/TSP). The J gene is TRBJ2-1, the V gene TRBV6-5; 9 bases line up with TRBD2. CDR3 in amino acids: CASSYRSSGALYNEQFF. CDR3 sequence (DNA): TGTGCCAGCAGTTACAGGTCTAGCGGGGCCCTCTACAATGAGCAGTTCTTC.